This T cell receptor beta chain originates from a study of shared clonotypes between healthy human individuals. V was pared by 1 base and J by 1 base, with 6 bases of the junction left unmatched. CDR1 and CDR2 (germline): SQVTM, ANQGSEA. The CDR3 covers 15 residues. Repertoires were generated with immunoSEQ multiplex PCR, while TCRdb's copy carries only in-frame clones and drops some. Here the sample spans roughly 2.5 million clones, approximately 94% being singletons. This clone was found a few times. Sequenced sample: naive CD4+ T cells sorted from blood. Subset reported: CD45RA+ positively selected. The origin of this receptor is a man aged 18 to 29 in good health. This rearrangement joins TRBV29-1 to TRBJ1-1; the match to TRBD1 covers 7 bases. Here the CDR3 reads CSVEARDSRNTEAFF. In nucleotides, the CDR3 is TGCAGCGTTGAAGCCCGGGACAGCAGGAACACTGAAGCTTTCTTT.